A selection of T cell receptor beta chains follows, all from one sample in a study of beta chain features in type 1 diabetes. The repertoire was sequenced with immunoSEQ multiplex PCR; TCRdb's copy has only in-frame clones and lacks some. The sample has about 340,000 clones; approximately 9.9% are singletons. What was sequenced was central memory CD4+ T cells from blood. The source of these receptors is a man in his thirties or forties with type 1 diabetes. Each CDR3 is given with its conserved first and last residue. A D gene is named only where the DNA matches it firmly. Size tells how often a clone was seen (once, few, many) or the class of an expanded clone, and some rows leave it out.

NA	TRBD1	TRBJ2-2	TRBV5-6	TGTGCCAGCATAGGTTCCTACAGGGGCTTGGGCACCGGGGAGCTGTTTTTT	CASIGSYRGLGTGELFF
few	NA	TRBJ2-1	TRBV15	TGTGCCACCAGCAGAGGGGGGGCTTCCTACAATGAGCAGTTCTTC	CATSRGGASYNEQFF
NA	NA	TRBJ1-6	TRBV5-4	TGTGCCAGCAGAAGACAGGTCTCGGCGTTTAATTCACCCCTCCACTTT	CASRRQVSAFNSPLHF
few	NA	TRBJ1-6	TRBV30	TGTGCCTGGAGTCGGGATGGGGGTTCACCCCTCCACTTT	CAWSRDGGSPLHF
few	NA	TRBJ1-2	TRBV30	TGTGCCTGGAGTGTACTTCAGCTCCCAGGATTGAACTATGGCTACACCTTC	CAWSVLQLPGLNYGYTF
NA	NA	TRBJ2-1	TRBV4-3	TGCGCCAGCAGCCAAGACCGCAGGGATGAGCAGTTCTTC	CASSQDRRDEQFF
few	NA	TRBJ1-1	TRBV29-1	TGCAGCGTTGTGGGTGCGGGACTAAACACTGAAGCTTTCTTT	CSVVGAGLNTEAFF
NA	TRBD2	TRBJ2-1	TRBV28	TGTGCCAGCACTCCGGGACTAGCGGGTAATGAGCAGTTCTTC	CASTPGLAGNEQFF
NA	TRBD1	TRBJ1-2	TRBV29-1	TGCAGCGCAGGGTGGGGACAGGGAAAAGGCTACACCTTC	CSAGWGQGKGYTF
many	TRBD1	TRBJ1-1	TRBV6-1	TGTGCCAGCAGTGAAACCGGGACAGTTGAAGCTTTCTTT	CASSETGTVEAFF
NA	TRBD1	TRBJ1-1	TRBV2	TGTGCCAGCAGTCGGGACAGGGACAGGCTGGCTGAAGCTTTCTTT	CASSRDRDRLAEAFF
few	NA	TRBJ2-7	TRBV4-3	TGCGCCAGCAGCCCCAGTCGGAGCTACGAGCAGTACTTC	CASSPSRSYEQYF
NA	NA	TRBJ1-6	TRBV2	TGTGCCAGCAGTGCGCGGGGAACGGATTCACCCCTCCACTTT	CASSARGTDSPLHF
few	TRBD2	TRBJ2-3	TRBV6-1	TGTGCCAGCTCCCCGCGGGGGGGCCCAGATACGCAGTATTTT	CASSPRGGPDTQYF
few	TRBD2	TRBJ2-1	TRBV5-1	TGCGCCAGCAGCGCCGGGACTAGTGGTTACAATGAGCAGTTCTTC	CASSAGTSGYNEQFF
many	NA	TRBJ1-5	TRBV19	TGTGCCAGTAGTATATCGGGGGATAGCAATCAGCCCCAGCATTTT	CASSISGDSNQPQHF
NA	TRBD1	TRBJ1-2	TRBV30	TGTGCCTGGAGTGTACTCAGGACAGGGGATGGCTACACCTTC	CAWSVLRTGDGYTF
few	NA	TRBJ1-5	TRBV7-2	TGTGCCAGCAGCTTAGCAGGGCCCGAGCCCCAGCATTTT	CASSLAGPEPQHF
NA	NA	TRBJ1-4	TRBV4-1	TGCGCCAGCAGCCACGGGTATGGGTTGGAAAAACTGTTTTTT	CASSHGYGLEKLFF
NA	NA	TRBJ2-5	TRBV7-9	TGTGCCAGCAGCGTACAGGGAATTCAGGAGACCCAGTACTTC	CASSVQGIQETQYF
few	NA	TRBJ1-3	TRBV5-6	TGTGCCAGCAGCGACCGTAGCTCTGGAAACACCATATATTTT	CASSDRSSGNTIYF
many	NA	TRBJ1-5	TRBV6-4	TGTGCCAGCAGAAGCTCAGGGGCCGATCAGCCCCAGCATTTT	CASRSSGADQPQHF
many	NA	TRBJ2-5	TRBV18	TGTGCCAGCTCACCTGGGTTTGGACGACAAGAGACCCAGTACTTC	CASSPGFGRQETQYF
few	NA	TRBJ1-4	TRBV7-2	TGTGCCAGCAGCTTAGACGACCGGGGACGTGAAAAACTGTTTTTT	CASSLDDRGREKLFF
few	NA	TRBJ2-2	TRBV6-5	TGTGCCAGCAGTTATGTTTCGGGGGAGCTGTTTTTT	CASSYVSGELFF
NA	TRBD1	TRBJ1-2	TRBV27	TGTGCCAGCAGTCCCTATGCCCCGGACAGGACAAACTATGGCTACACCTTC	CASSPYAPDRTNYGYTF
few	NA	TRBJ2-7	TRBV7-2	TGTGCCAGCACCCCGGGGAATGCTGCCTACGAGCAGTACTTC	CASTPGNAAYEQYF
few	NA	TRBJ2-5	TRBV9	TGTGCCAGCAGCGTAAGGGGGATACCCTACCAAGAGACCCAGTACTTC	CASSVRGIPYQETQYF
few	NA	TRBJ1-2	TRBV9	TGTGCCAGCAGCGGCGGAGGGGGTACCCACTATGGCTACACCTTC	CASSGGGGTHYGYTF
few	NA	TRBJ1-1	TRBV6-5	TGTGCCAGCAGTTACTCAAAGGGCGTCCGGGAAGCTTTCTTT	CASSYSKGVREAFF
few	TRBD1	TRBJ2-3	TRBV5-1	TGCGCCAGCACCTTGACCCCTCAGCAGGGGGCAGGGACAGATACGCAGTATTTT	CASTLTPQQGAGTDTQYF
once	NA	TRBJ1-2	TRBV6-5	TGTGCCAGCAGTTACGACAGGAACTATGGCTACACCTTC	CASSYDRNYGYTF
few	NA	TRBJ1-2	TRBV7-2	TGTGCCAGCAGCTTAGTGTTTGCAGACTATGGCTACACCTTC	CASSLVFADYGYTF
few	NA	TRBJ1-1	TRBV6-5	TGTGCCAGCAGTTACCTGGGGACCTTGAACACTGAAGCTTTCTTT	CASSYLGTLNTEAFF
few	TRBD1	TRBJ1-4	TRBV30	TGTGCCTGGAGCGTTACAGGGGGGAATGAAAAACTGTTTTTT	CAWSVTGGNEKLFF
NA	NA	TRBJ1-6	TRBV2	TGTGCCAGCGCCCGCTCGGGGTTTATAATGCCGGATTCACCCCTCCACTTT	CASARSGFIMPDSPLHF
NA	NA	TRBJ2-2	TRBV6-6	TGTGCCAGCAGGGGATCGAACACCGGGGAGCTGTTTTTT	CASRGSNTGELFF
NA	NA	TRBJ1-6	TRBV28	TGTGCCAGCAGTTTCGGATCGGGTAATTCACCCCTCCACTTT	CASSFGSGNSPLHF
few	NA	TRBJ1-6	TRBV5-1	TGCGCCAGCAGCTGGACGGGATCTTCACCCCTCCACTTT	CASSWTGSSPLHF
few	TRBD2	TRBJ2-5	TRBV7-2	TGTGCCAGCAGCTTTCTAGCGGGGACTTCCCAAGAGACCCAGTACTTC	CASSFLAGTSQETQYF
many	NA	TRBJ2-1	TRBV15	TGTGCCACCAGCAGAGATAGTGGGGGGAGCAATGAGCAGTTCTTC	CATSRDSGGSNEQFF
few	TRBD2	TRBJ2-3	TRBV6-5	TGTGCCAGCAGCCCTGGACTAGCGGGGGTTGATACGCAGTATTTT	CASSPGLAGVDTQYF
few	NA	TRBJ2-5	TRBV4-1	TGCGCCAGCAGCCAAGATCGTACGCGGGGGCAGACCCAAGAGACCCAGTACTTC	CASSQDRTRGQTQETQYF
NA	TRBD2	TRBJ2-3	TRBV7-2	TGTGCCAGCAGCTTAATAAGCGGGGGGGTTGATACGCAGTATTTT	CASSLISGGVDTQYF
NA	NA	TRBJ1-3	TRBV7-2	TGTGCCAGCAGCTTGGGTTCTGGAAACACCATATATTTT	CASSLGSGNTIYF
NA	NA	TRBJ1-1	TRBV7-2	TGTGCCAGCAGCCTTACAGGGCCCACTGAAGCTTTCTTT	CASSLTGPTEAFF
few	NA	TRBJ2-3	TRBV29-1	TGCAGCGCTGCGGCAGATACGCAGTATTTT	CSAAADTQYF
NA	TRBD1	TRBJ1-6	TRBV7-2	TGTGCCAGCAGTCTAGGACAGGGAGAGAGCCCCCTCCACTTT	CASSLGQGESPLHF
NA	NA	TRBJ1-1	TRBV2	TGTGCCAGCGAGTTGGAGAGATTGAACACTGAAGCTTTCTTT	CASELERLNTEAFF
few	NA	TRBJ2-5	TRBV6-1	TGTGCCAGCACCATGACGCGGGTGGGGACCCAGTACTTC	CASTMTRVGTQYF
few	NA	TRBJ1-6	TRBV2	TGTGCCAGCAGTGAACCAGGGTTAAATTCACCCCTCCACTTT	CASSEPGLNSPLHF
few	NA	TRBJ1-3	TRBV30	TGTGCCTGGAGTGGAACAGGGGGAAACACCATATATTTT	CAWSGTGGNTIYF
few	TRBD1	TRBJ1-5	TRBV6-5	TGTGCCAGCAGTAGGGACAGGGAGAATCAGCCCCAGCATTTT	CASSRDRENQPQHF
NA	NA	TRBJ2-3	TRBV5-1	TGCGCCAGCAGCTCTACGGAGCTGAGGGGAACGACGCAGTATTTT	CASSSTELRGTTQYF
NA	TRBD2	TRBJ2-1	TRBV5-4	TGTGCCAGCAGCTTGGCGCGGCTAGCGGGGTCTGATGAGCAGTTCTTC	CASSLARLAGSDEQFF
NA	TRBD1	TRBJ2-5	TRBV7-6	TGTGCCAGCAGCTTAGCGGGACAGGGGCCCGTGGAGACCCAGTACTTC	CASSLAGQGPVETQYF
few	NA	TRBJ2-5	TRBV18	TGTGCCAGCTCACCTCCGTACCAAGAGACCCAGTACTTC	CASSPPYQETQYF